Included here is one T cell receptor (beta chain) sequence, with context. The antigen is not known. The data originate from a study of beta chain features in type 1 diabetes. Looked up from germline, CDR1 is SGHTA and CDR2 is FQGNSA. The CDR3 loop spans 15 amino acids. Trimming removed 5 bases at V and 5 bases at J, with 16 bases between. Study outcomes and limitations: In patients and controls equally, PCR might favor templates that are shorter.

Sequenced material consisted of expressed TCRB transcripts (all of the isolated RNA was reverse transcribed). The assay was immunoSEQ multiplex PCR, and TCRdb's table has in-frame clones only and misses some. The repertoire has about 900,000 clones, 15% to 20% of them found once; the top ten carry 0.02% to 0.03%. The sequence was obtained from a woman aged 18-29 years in good health. The genes are TRBV7-2 and TRBJ2-1, with TRBD2 as a possible D gene (5 bases). Sequenced sample: naive CD4+ T cells from blood. The CDR3 loop is CASSLRVVGDNEQFF. The CDR3 DNA sequence: TGTGCCAGCAGCCTCCGCGTCGTGGGAGACAATGAGCAGTTCTTC.